These 27 T cell receptor beta chains came from one sample sequenced in a study of blood T cell repertoires in COVID-19. Assay used: immunoSEQ multiplex PCR; TCRdb lists only in-frame clones, some missing. The table includes 150,000 to 200,000 clones, around 85% detected once. The sequenced material came from peripheral blood. Source of these receptors: a woman between 55 and 75 years old with acute or convalescent COVID-19.

Here the CDR3 DNA reads TGTGCCAGCAGCCTGGGAACAGGGGGCCGATACAATGAGCAGTTCTTC. Its translation is CASSLGTGGRYNEQFF. This chain connects TRBV2 to TRBJ2-1; TRBD1 matches at 9 bases. The CDR3 sequence is 16 residues long. The germline V gene encodes CDR1 SNHLY and CDR2 FYNNEI. The V gene end was trimmed by 6 bases and the J gene end by 4 bases; junction bases not matched to a gene: 10.

The chain links TRBV6-5 to TRBJ2-1; 14 positions match TRBD2. Per the germline V gene, CDR1 is MNHEY and CDR2 is SVGAGI. This CDR3 region has 15 residues. The trim removed 0 bases at V and 15 bases at J, leaving 7 bases unmatched. DNA for the CDR3: TGTGCCAGCAGTTACTCGGGACTAGCGGGAGACAAAGGGTTCTTC. This encodes CASSYSGLAGDKGFF.

The chain couples TRBV28 to TRBJ1-2, with TRBD1 as a possible D gene (6 bases). The CDR3 spans 15 residues. Deletions cut 6 bases from V and 1 base from J, with 15 bases between. In germline, CDR1 is MDHEN, CDR2 SYDVKM. The CDR3, as DNA: TGTGCCAGCAGCCCAGAGGGGGGGTTTAACTATGGCTACACCTTC. This sequence encodes CASSPEGGFNYGYTF.

The chain joins TRBV18 to TRBJ1-1; weak D call: TRBD1 (6 bases). Germline values: CDR1 KGHSH, CDR2 LQKENI. The CDR3 totals 14 residues. Trimming shortened V by 4 bases and J by 4 bases, and 13 bases separated the two germline ends. The CDR3 DNA follows: TGTGCCAGCTCACGGGGGGCTAGCGGCACTGAAGCTTTCTTT. Amino acids: CASSRGASGTEAFF.

The chain is built from TRBV6-2 or TRBV6-3 and TRBJ2-5; TRBD2 agrees at 7 bases. The J segment lost 1 base and the V segment lost 2 bases, leaving 7 bases of the junction unmatched. The CDR3 is 16 amino acids. The germline gives CDR1 MNHEY, CDR2 SVGEGT. As DNA, the CDR3 is TGTGCCAGCAGTTACCGTCGGAGGACTAGCCAAGAGACCCAGTACTTC. Protein sequence: CASSYRRRTSQETQYF.

The sample holds a few counts of this clone. The chain links TRBV6-5 to TRBJ2-4; perhaps TRBD1 as D (6 bases). Looked up from germline, CDR1 is MNHEY and CDR2 is SVGAGI. Trimming shortened V by 6 bases and J by 9 bases, and 18 bases separated the two germline ends. The length of the CDR3 is 14 residues. CDR3 protein: CASRRGFEGAIQYF. The CDR3 coding sequence is TGTGCCAGCAGAAGGGGGTTCGAAGGAGCCATTCAGTACTTC.

The V gene is TRBV4-1, the J gene TRBJ2-1; D is unresolved. Germline CDR1 reads MGHRA; CDR2 reads YSYEKL. Trimming left V 0 bases short and J 7 bases short, with 4 bases between. This CDR3 contains 12 residues. The CDR3 reads CASSQDYNEQFF. CDR3 nucleotide sequence: TGCGCCAGCAGCCAAGATTATAATGAGCAGTTCTTC.

The chain uses TRBV10-2 and TRBJ1-2; D is undetermined. The CDR3 sequence is 14 residues long. V lost 8 bases and J 4 bases, leaving 17 bases between the germline ends. Germline loops: CDR1 WSHSY, CDR2 SAAADI. CDR3: CASSSPDMGYGYTF. The DNA of the CDR3 is TGCGCCAGCTCTAGCCCTGACATGGGCTATGGCTACACCTTC.

The chain employs TRBV14 and TRBJ2-7; TRBD2 aligns across 7 bases. CDR1 is SGHDN, CDR2 FVKESK, per germline. CDR3 length: 13 residues. V lost 4 bases, J lost 5 bases, and 5 bases stayed unmatched. CDR3 bases: TGTGCCAGCAGCCTCATCGGGGGGAACGAGCAGTACTTC. Translating gives CASSLIGGNEQYF.

The CDR3 region has the DNA TGTGCAAGTCGCTTACTCCTAGCGGGAGGGTACTACGAGCAGTACTTC. Translated: CASRLLLAGGYYEQYF. The genes are TRBV12-2 and TRBJ2-7; the D call of TRBD2 is as the table states it, not checked on the DNA. TRBV12-2 is listed as a pseudogene. The CDR3 contains 16 residues.

The CDR3 loop reads CASSESGQSRQPQHF. CDR3 sequence (DNA): TGCGCCAGCAGTGAGTCGGGGCAGTCGAGACAGCCCCAGCATTTT. V usage is TRBV10-1 and J usage is TRBJ1-5; tentatively, D is TRBD1 (5 bases). Germline CDR1 and CDR2: WNHNN and SYGVQD (reference sequence). The V end lost 0 bases, the J end lost 7 bases, and 13 bases lay between the germline ends. The CDR3 is 15 residues long.

V usage is TRBV3-1 (or the pseudogene TRBV3-2) and J usage is TRBJ1-3; TRBD1 might be the D (5 bases). V lost 3 bases and J 4 bases, leaving 7 bases between the germline ends. This CDR3 is built from 13 residues. Germline V gives CDR1 LGHDT, CDR2 YNNKEL (reference sequence). The CDR3 loop reads CASSQGQGNTIYF. DNA of the CDR3: TGTGCCAGCAGCCAGGGGCAGGGAAACACCATATATTTT.

V gene TRBV7-3 combines with J gene TRBJ2-1; possibly TRBD1 for D (6 bases). V was trimmed by 2 bases and J by 5 bases, leaving 16 bases between them. The CDR3 sequence is 16 residues long. Germline assignment: CDR1 SGHTA and CDR2 FQGTGA. The CDR3 DNA reads as TGTGCCAGCAGCTTAGGGGGCTCAGTGGTCAACAATGAGCAGTTCTTC. Translating it yields CASSLGGSVVNNEQFF.

The CDR3: CASKERAGTDTQYF. The CDR3 DNA reads as TGTGCCAGCAAGGAGAGGGCGGGGACAGATACGCAGTATTTT. The rearrangement links TRBV7-8 to TRBJ2-3, with a tentative D call TRBD2 (6 bases). Germline CDR1 and CDR2: SGHVS and FQNEAQ. V lost 7 bases and J 3 bases, leaving 14 bases between the germline ends. The CDR3 runs to 14 residues.

This chain uses TRBV9 with TRBJ2-2; TRBD2 matches at 12 bases. The CDR3 has 15 amino acids. The V and J ends lost 5 bases and 6 bases, in that order; junction bases with no gene match: 5. The germline V gene has CDR1 SGDLS and CDR2 YYNGEE. CDR3 nucleotides: TGTGCCAGCAGTGTGACTAGCGGGAGCGCCGGGGAGCTGTTTTTT. It codes for CASSVTSGSAGELFF.

V is TRBV4-1 and J is TRBJ2-6, with 7 bases matching TRBD2. Germline V gives CDR1 MGHRA, CDR2 YSYEKL. This CDR3 contains 21 residues. J gave up 0 bases and V 1 base, and 15 bases lay outside the gene matches. Here the CDR3 reads CASSQADRTGTIRSGANVLTF. CDR3 coding DNA: TGCGCCAGCAGCCAAGCCGATAGGACCGGGACTATCCGCTCTGGGGCCAACGTCCTGACTTTC.

The rearrangement uses TRBV5-1 and TRBJ2-7; D may be TRBD1 (7 bases). Germline loops: CDR1 SGHRS, CDR2 YFSETQ. V was trimmed by 1 base and J by 5 bases, leaving 13 bases between them. The CDR3 totals 14 residues. CDR3 bases: TGCGCCAGCAGCTTGAACAGGGGACTCAACGAGCAGTACGTC. It codes for CASSLNRGLNEQYV.

J is TRBJ1-1 and V is TRBV28, with unresolved D. CDR1 is MDHEN and CDR2 is SYDVKM in the germline V gene. V lost 6 bases, J lost 0 bases, and 5 bases lay in between. CDR3 size: 12 residues. The CDR3 loop is CASSLMNTEAFF. The CDR3 bases are TGTGCCAGCAGCCTAATGAACACTGAAGCTTTCTTT.

The CDR3 protein is CASSPGRGKRDYGYTF. CDR3 in DNA: TGTGCCAGCAGCCCCGGCCGGGGGAAAAGAGACTATGGCTACACCTTC. The J gene is TRBJ1-2, the V gene TRBV7-2; a weak D match, TRBD1 (5 bases). CDR1 is SGHTA, CDR2 FQGNSA, per germline. V was trimmed by 5 bases and J by 3 bases, leaving 19 bases between them. The CDR3 contains 16 residues. The full variable domain, with the rest looked up from reference TRBV7-2 and TRBJ1-2, is GAGVSQSPSNKVTEKGKDVELRCDPISGHTALYWYRQSLGQGLEFLIYFQGNSAPDKSGLPSDRFSAERTGGSVSTLTIQRTQQEDSAVYLCASSPGRGKRDYGYTFGSGTRLTVV.

The chain recombines TRBV5-1 with TRBJ2-5; no reliable D call. The V end was cut by 3 bases, the J end by 4 bases, with 19 bases between. The CDR3 is 16 residues long. The V gene's germline CDR1 is SGHRS and CDR2 YFSETQ. DNA of the CDR3: TGCGCCAGCAGCTCCGAACTACTACCTACTCCAGAGACCCAGTACTTC. This gives the protein CASSSELLPTPETQYF.

The J gene is TRBJ1-2, the V gene TRBV30; 7 bases align to TRBD1. V was clipped by 2 bases and J by 6 bases; unmatched bases: 6. The germline CDR1 and CDR2 sequences are GTSNPN and SVGIG (reference sequence). This CDR3 is 13 amino acids long. The CDR3 loop is CAWSRQGEDGYTF. In DNA, the CDR3 is TGTGCCTGGAGTAGACAGGGAGAGGATGGCTACACCTTC.

This chain links TRBV5-1 with TRBJ2-2; TRBD2 is a possible D gene (6 bases). V lost 2 bases and J 4 bases, leaving 12 bases between the germline ends. The CDR3 loop spans 15 amino acids. In germline, CDR1 is SGHRS, CDR2 YFSETQ. CDR3 nucleotides: TGCGCCAGCAGCTTCGGAGGGGCCAGCACCGGGGAGCTGTTTTTT. It codes for CASSFGGASTGELFF.

The chain uses TRBV5-6 and TRBJ2-1; 12 bases are shared with TRBD2. Per germline, CDR1 SGHDT and CDR2 YYEEEE. V was clipped by 4 bases and J by 8 bases; unmatched bases: 10. The CDR3 runs 16 residues. CDR3 sequence reads: CASSGNRLAGVYEQFF. In DNA form, the CDR3 reads TGTGCCAGCAGCGGTAATCGACTAGCGGGAGTCTATGAGCAGTTCTTC.

The chain uses TRBV29-1 and TRBJ2-7, with 9 nucleotides matching TRBD1. Germline V CDR1 and CDR2: SQVTM, ANQGSEA. The length of the CDR3 is 14 residues. V lost 4 bases to trimming and J lost 1 base; unmatched junction nucleotides: 5. The CDR3 region has the DNA TGCAGCGTTGTCAGGGGACAGGGATCCTACGAGCAGTACTTC. The encoded protein is CSVVRGQGSYEQYF.

The rearrangement links TRBV27 to TRBJ2-1; TRBD2 matches at 10 bases. V lost 0 bases to trimming and J lost 15 bases; unmatched junction nucleotides: 8. The germline gives CDR1 MNHEY, CDR2 SMNVEV (reference sequence). This CDR3 is 14 amino acids long. The CDR3 protein is CASSLSASGRIWFF. CDR3 nucleotide sequence: TGTGCCAGCAGTTTATCGGCTAGCGGGAGAATCTGGTTCTTC.

The genes are TRBV5-6 and TRBJ2-5, with 12 bases fitting TRBD2. CDR1 and CDR2 from the germline V gene are SGHDT and YYEEEE. The V segment lost 3 bases and the J segment 4 bases; nucleotides outside the gene matches: 7. CDR3 length: 16 amino acids. For the CDR3, the DNA is TGTGCCAGCAGCTCTATACTAGCGGGAGGTCGAGAGACCCAGTACTTC. Translated, it gives CASSSILAGGRETQYF.

This clone is a singleton in its sample. This chain joins TRBV5-1 and TRBJ2-7; 7 bases align to TRBD1. V gave up 9 bases and J gave up 5 bases; unmatched junction bases: 11. Germline CDR1 and CDR2: SGHRS and YFSETQ. The CDR3 is 13 residues long. The CDR3 coding sequence is TGCGCCACCGGGACGGGCACAGGGGACGAGCAGTACTTC. The encoded protein is CATGTGTGDEQYF.